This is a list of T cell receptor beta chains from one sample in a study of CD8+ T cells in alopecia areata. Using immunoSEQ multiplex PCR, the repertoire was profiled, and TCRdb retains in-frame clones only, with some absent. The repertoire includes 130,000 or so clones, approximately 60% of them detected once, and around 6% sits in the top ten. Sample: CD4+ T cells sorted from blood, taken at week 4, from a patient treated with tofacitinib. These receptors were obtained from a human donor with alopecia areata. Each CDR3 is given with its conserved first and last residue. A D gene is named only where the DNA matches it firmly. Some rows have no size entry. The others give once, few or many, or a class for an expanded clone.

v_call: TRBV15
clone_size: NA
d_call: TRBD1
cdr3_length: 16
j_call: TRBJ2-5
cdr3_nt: TGTGCCACCAGCAGCGATCCGACAGGGGCTGCGGAGACCCAGTACTTC
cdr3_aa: CATSSDPTGAAETQYF

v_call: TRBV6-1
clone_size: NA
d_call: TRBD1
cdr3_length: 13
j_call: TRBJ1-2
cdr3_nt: TGTGCCAGCAGCGGACAGGGATATGGTGGCTACACCTTC
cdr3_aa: CASSGQGYGGYTF

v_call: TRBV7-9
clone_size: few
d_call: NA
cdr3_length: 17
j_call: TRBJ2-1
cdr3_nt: TGTGCCAGCAGCGTACCTGTAAAGGGGCCTAAACCCAATGAGCAGTTCTTC
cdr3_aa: CASSVPVKGPKPNEQFF

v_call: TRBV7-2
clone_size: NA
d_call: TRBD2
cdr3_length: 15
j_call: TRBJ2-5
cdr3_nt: TGTGCCAGCAGCTTAGGGACTAGCGGGGAAGAGACCCAGTACTTC
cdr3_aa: CASSLGTSGEETQYF

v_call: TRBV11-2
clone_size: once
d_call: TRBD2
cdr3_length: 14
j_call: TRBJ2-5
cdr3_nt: TGTGCCAGCAGCCAGGCGGGGGGCCAAGAGACCCAGTACTTC
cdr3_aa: CASSQAGGQETQYF

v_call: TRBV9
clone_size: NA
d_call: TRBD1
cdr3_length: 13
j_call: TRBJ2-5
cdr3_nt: TGTGCCAGCAGCCACGGGACAGTCGAGACCCAGTACTTC
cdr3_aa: CASSHGTVETQYF

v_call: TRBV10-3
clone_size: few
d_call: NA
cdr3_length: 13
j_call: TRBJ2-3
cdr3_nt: TGTGCCAGCGGGACAGACAACACAGATACGCAGTATTTT
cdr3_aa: CASGTDNTDTQYF

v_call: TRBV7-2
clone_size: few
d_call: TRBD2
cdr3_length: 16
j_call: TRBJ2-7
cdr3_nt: TGTGCCAGCAGCACCGGGACTAGCGGGAGTCCCTACGAGCAGTACTTC
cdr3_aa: CASSTGTSGSPYEQYF

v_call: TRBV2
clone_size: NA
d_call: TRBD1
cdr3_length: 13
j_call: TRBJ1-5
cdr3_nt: TGTGCCAGCAAGGACAGGAGCTATCAGCCCCAGCATTTT
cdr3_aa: CASKDRSYQPQHF

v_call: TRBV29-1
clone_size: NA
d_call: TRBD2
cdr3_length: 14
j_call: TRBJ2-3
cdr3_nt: TGCAGCGTTGGAAGGACTAGCGGCACAGATACGCAGTATTTT
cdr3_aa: CSVGRTSGTDTQYF

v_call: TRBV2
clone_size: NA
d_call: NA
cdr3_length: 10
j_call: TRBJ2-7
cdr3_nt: TGTGCCAGCAGCTTGTACGAGCAGTACTTC
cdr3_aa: CASSLYEQYF

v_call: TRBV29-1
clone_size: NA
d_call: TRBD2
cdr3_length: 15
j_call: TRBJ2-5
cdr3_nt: TGCAGCGTTTTCTCAAGACTAGCGGGAGAAGAGACCCAGTACTTC
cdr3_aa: CSVFSRLAGEETQYF

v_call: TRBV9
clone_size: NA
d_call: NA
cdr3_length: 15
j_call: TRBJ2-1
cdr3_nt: TGTGCCAGCAGCGTAACCGGCACCCCAGGTAATGAGCAGTTCTTC
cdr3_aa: CASSVTGTPGNEQFF

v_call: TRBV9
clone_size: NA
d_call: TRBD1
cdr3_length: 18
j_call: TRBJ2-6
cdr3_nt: TGTGCCAGCAGCGTATGGACAGGTGCTGACTCTGGGGCCAACGTCCTGACTTTC
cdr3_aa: CASSVWTGADSGANVLTF

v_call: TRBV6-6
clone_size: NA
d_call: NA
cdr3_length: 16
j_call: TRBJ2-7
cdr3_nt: TGTGCCAGCAGTTACCAGGCCGGTGCAGGTTCCTACGAGCAGTACTTC
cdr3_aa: CASSYQAGAGSYEQYF

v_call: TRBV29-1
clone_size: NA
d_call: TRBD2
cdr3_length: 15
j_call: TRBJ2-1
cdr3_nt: TGCAGCGCTCTACAAGCGGGGGGCTCCTACAATGAGCAGTTCTTC
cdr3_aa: CSALQAGGSYNEQFF

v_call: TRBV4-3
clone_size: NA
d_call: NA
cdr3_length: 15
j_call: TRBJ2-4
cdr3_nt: TGCGCCAGCAGCCAAGAGGTTAGCCGGGAAAACATTCAGTACTTC
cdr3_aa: CASSQEVSRENIQYF

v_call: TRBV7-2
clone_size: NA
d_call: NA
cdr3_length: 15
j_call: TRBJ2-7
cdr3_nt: TGTGCCAGCAGCTTATTACAGGAGGGTTCCTACGAGCAGTACTTC
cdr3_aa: CASSLLQEGSYEQYF

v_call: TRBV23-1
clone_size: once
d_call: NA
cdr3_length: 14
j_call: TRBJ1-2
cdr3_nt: TGCGCCAGCAGCCAAGGCGGAGGGGTGGTCGGCTACACCTTC
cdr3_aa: CASSQGGGVVGYTF

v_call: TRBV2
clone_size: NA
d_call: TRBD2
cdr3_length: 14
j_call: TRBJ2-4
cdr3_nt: TGTGCCCCTAAGGGGTCTAGCGGGAGAAACATTCAGTACTTC
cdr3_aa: CAPKGSSGRNIQYF

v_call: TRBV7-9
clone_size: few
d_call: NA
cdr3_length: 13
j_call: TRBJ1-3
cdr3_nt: TGTGCCAGCGGTTCAGGTTCTGGAAACACCATATATTTT
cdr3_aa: CASGSGSGNTIYF

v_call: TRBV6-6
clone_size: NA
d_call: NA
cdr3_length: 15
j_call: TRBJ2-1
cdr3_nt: TGTGCCAGCAGCCTTGGGAGGGCCAGGGGGAATGAGCAGTTCTTC
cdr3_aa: CASSLGRARGNEQFF

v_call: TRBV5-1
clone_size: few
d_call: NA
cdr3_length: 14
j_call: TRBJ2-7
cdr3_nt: TGCGCCAGCAGCCCGGGACGGAACTCCTACGAGCAGTACTTC
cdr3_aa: CASSPGRNSYEQYF